Listed below are T cell receptor beta chains from one sample, sequenced in a study of tumor-infiltrating lymphocytes in primary liver carcinoma. TCRdb processed the multiplex PCR reads anew with MiXCR; each CDR3 protein has one entry. The profile covers approximately 310,000 distinct CDR3 sequences, with 65% appearing a single time and roughly 9% taken by the ten largest. Sequenced: peripheral blood. The receptors derive from a man aged 40-55 years with primary liver carcinoma and hepatitis B virus infection. Each CDR3 is given with its conserved first and last residue. D genes are given only for firm matches. Where a row states a size, it is once, few, many or the class of an expanded clone; other rows omit it.

v_gene	j_gene	abundance	d_gene	CDR3aa	CDR3nt
TRBV6-1	TRBJ2-1	-	TRBD1	CTSRDPGQGKDKQFF	TGTACCAGCAGGGACCCGGGACAGGGAAAGGATAAGCAGTTCTTC
TRBV5-5	TRBJ2-2	-	-	CASSLRGSGELLF	TGTGCCAGCAGCTTGCGGGGATCCGGGGAGCTGTTGTTT
TRBV25-1	TRBJ1-2	-	-	CANKRGDTPSNYGYTF	TGTGCCAACAAGAGGGGGGACACCCCTTCTAACTATGGCTACACCTTC
TRBV28	TRBJ2-5	-	TRBD1	CASSLRGQGQETQYF	TGTGCCAGCAGTTTAAGGGGACAGGGCCAAGAGACCCAGTACTTC
TRBV6-6	TRBJ2-7	-	-	CASSYQQEGPEQYF	TGTGCCAGCAGTTACCAACAGGAGGGCCCCGAGCAGTACTTC
TRBV20-1	TRBJ1-2	few	-	CSARTANYGYTF	TGCAGTGCGAGGACGGCTAACTATGGCTACACCTTC
TRBV28	TRBJ2-7	-	-	CASSPQGFINEQYF	TGTGCCAGCAGTCCACAGGGTTTTATCAACGAGCAGTACTTC
TRBV11-3	TRBJ2-5	-	TRBD2	CASSGEGRESQYF	TGTGCCAGTAGCGGGGAAGGAAGGGAGAGCCAGTACTTC
TRBV4-2	TRBJ2-1	-	TRBD2	CASSQDRRLARNEHFF	TGTGCGAGCAGCCAAGATCGGCGACTAGCGCGCAATGAGCACTTCTTC
TRBV12-3/TRBV12-4	TRBJ2-2	-	-	CASSLPSSKTGELFF	TGTGCCAGCAGTTTACCTAGTTCGAAAACCGGGGAGCTGTTTTTT
TRBV5-4	TRBJ1-4	few	TRBD1	CASSLRTGTNEKLFF	TGTGCCAGCAGCCTCCGGACAGGGACTAATGAAAAACTGTTTTTT
TRBV5-4	TRBJ1-3	few	-	CASSLFSGNTIYF	TGTGCCAGCAGTTTATTCTCTGGAAACACCATATATTTT
TRBV4-2	TRBJ2-7	once	TRBD2	CASSLGSIGLAGPASYEHYF	TGTGCCAGCAGCTTAGGGTCGATTGGATTAGCGGGGCCAGCTTCTTACGAGCACTACTTC
TRBV12-3/TRBV12-4	TRBJ2-7	many	-	CASSLQEHYEQYF	TGTGCCAGCAGTTTACAGGAACACTACGAGCAGTACTTC
TRBV10-1	TRBJ2-2	-	-	CASSSHPDLAGELFF	TGCGCCAGCAGTTCACACCCTGATTTGGCCGGGGAGCTGTTTTTT
TRBV30	TRBJ2-7	-	TRBD2	CAWSVWGFNGRPSYEQYF	TGTGCCTGGAGTGTATGGGGTTTTAACGGGAGGCCCTCCTACGAGCAGTACTTC
TRBV6-1	TRBJ2-7	many	-	CASGTWESSYEQYF	TGTGCCAGCGGGACATGGGAGAGCTCCTACGAGCAGTACTTC
TRBV29-1	TRBJ2-1	-	-	CSVGMRGTVDDEQFF	TGCAGCGTTGGAATGCGGGGGACAGTCGACGATGAGCAGTTTTTC
TRBV5-6	TRBJ1-4	-	-	CACSGIRDINEKLFF	TGTGCCTGCAGCGGGATCCGGGACATCAATGAAAAACTGTTTTTT
TRBV11-1	TRBJ2-5	-	-	CTSNPDGGTQETQYF	TGTACCAGCAACCCGGATGGGGGAACCCAGGAGACCCAGTACTTC
TRBV6-5	TRBJ1-1	-	-	CASSYIGAITEALF	TGTGCCAGCAGTTACATAGGGGCGATCACTGAAGCTCTCTTT
TRBV29-1	TRBJ1-1	-	TRBD1	CSTGQGMNTEALF	TGCAGCACGGGACAGGGGATGAACACTGAAGCTTTATTT
TRBV30	TRBJ2-3	few	TRBD2	CAWSIWAGETDTQYF	TGTGCCTGGAGTATTTGGGCGGGAGAGACAGATACGCAGTATTTT
TRBV19	TRBJ2-1	-	-	CATMPSGSRNEQFF	TGTGCCACCATGCCCTCGGGAAGCCGGAATGAGCAGTTCTTC
TRBV4-1	TRBJ2-1	-	-	CTSSTKNNEQFF	TGCACCAGCAGCACCAAAAACAATGAGCAGTTCTTC
TRBV6-2/TRBV6-3	TRBJ1-5	many	-	CASSNDRNQPQHF	TGTGCCAGCAGTAACGACAGGAATCAGCCCCAGCATTTT
TRBV6-5	TRBJ2-1	-	TRBD1	CASSYARLQGAGNSEQFF	TGTGCCAGCAGTTACGCCCGTCTGCAGGGGGCCGGGAACAGTGAGCAGTTCTTC
TRBV29-1	TRBJ1-2	many	-	CSASQGRGGYTF	TGCAGCGCCTCACAGGGTAGGGGTGGCTACACCTTC
TRBV6-2/TRBV6-3	TRBJ1-5	many	-	CASRQGYFQPQHF	TGTGCCAGCAGACAGGGATATTTCCAGCCCCAGCATTTT
TRBV7-9	TRBJ2-1	few	-	CASSLAASHEQFF	TGTGCCAGCAGCTTAGCGGCCAGCCATGAGCAGTTCTTC
TRBV5-1	TRBJ2-1	few	-	CASRRDSENEQFF	TGCGCCAGCAGACGGGACTCCGAAAATGAGCAGTTCTTC
TRBV7-8	TRBJ2-1	-	-	CASSADRRSYNEQFF	TGTGCCAGCAGCGCCGACAGGAGATCCTACAATGAGCAGTTCTTC
TRBV6-5	TRBJ2-3	-	TRBD1	CASNYLPDRGTDTQYF	TGTGCCAGCAATTATCTCCCTGACAGGGGCACAGATACGCAATATTTT
TRBV29-1	TRBJ1-5	-	-	CSVIAGLSTDTQHF	TGCAGCGTGATAGCGGGCCTTAGCACAGATACGCAGCATTTT
TRBV6-1	TRBJ2-5	many	-	CASLPPGVQETQYF	TGTGCCAGCCTCCCCCCGGGGGTTCAAGAGACCCAGTACTTC
TRBV20-1	TRBJ2-1	-	TRBD2	CSATPPSGINEQFF	TGCAGTGCTACCCCGCCCAGCGGGATAAATGAGCAGTTCTTC
TRBV6-5	TRBJ1-1	-	-	CASSSIGMPITEAFF	TGTGCCAGCAGTTCCATAGGGATGCCCATCACTGAAGCTTTCTTT
TRBV29-1	TRBJ1-4	few	-	CSVEVRAREPLFF	TGCAGCGTTGAAGTGAGAGCGAGGGAACCATTGTTTTTT
TRBV12-3/TRBV12-4	TRBJ1-1	-	-	CASSYIRVLGTEAFF	TGTGCCAGCAGCTATATCAGGGTATTAGGAACTGAAGCTTTCTTT
TRBV11-2	TRBJ2-6	-	-	CVSSLSSGIGANVLTF	TGTGTCAGCAGCTTATCGTCGGGGATTGGGGCCAACGTCCTGACTTTC
TRBV6-5	TRBJ2-7	many	TRBD2	CASTKGLEGYEQYF	TGTGCCAGCACCAAGGGACTAGAAGGGTACGAGCAGTACTTC
TRBV4-1	TRBJ2-2	-	TRBD1	CASKLGGQGAGGLFF	TGCGCCAGCAAATTGGGGGGACAGGGCGCCGGGGGGCTGTTTTTT
TRBV5-4	TRBJ2-7	many	-	CASSLGGAGEQYF	TGTGCCAGCAGTTTAGGGGGGGCCGGGGAGCAGTACTTC
TRBV29-1	TRBJ2-1	many	TRBD1	CSVNGQGASYNEQFF	TGCAGCGTCAACGGACAGGGAGCCTCCTACAATGAGCAGTTCTTC
TRBV10-3	TRBJ2-3	-	-	CTIGTPDMQYF	TGTACCATCGGGACTCCGGATATGCAGTATTTT
TRBV28	TRBJ2-1	-	TRBD2	CASSSPAGGLAGRSYNEQFF	TGTGCCAGCAGCTCCCCAGCGGGGGGACTAGCGGGACGCTCCTACAATGAGCAGTTCTTC
TRBV7-9	TRBJ1-1	-	-	CASSVQGRQTEAFF	TGTGCCAGCAGCGTTCAGGGTAGACAAACTGAAGCTTTCTTT
TRBV11-1	TRBJ1-1	-	-	CASSYLGGRCTEALF	TGTGCCAGCAGCTACCTGGGGGGGCGATGCACTGAAGCTCTCTTT
TRBV28	TRBJ1-6	few	-	CATNSPGTPTAPLHF	TGTGCCACCAATAGTCCAGGGACTCCTACCGCACCCCTCCACTTT
TRBV29-1	TRBJ2-6	-	-	CIIPRGTTGANVLTF	TGCATCATCCCACGGGGGACAACTGGGGCCAACGTCCTCACTTTC
TRBV4-1	TRBJ2-3	-	-	CASSQVDLWTVTQYF	TGCGCCAGCAGCCAAGTAGACCTTTGGACAGTTACGCAGTACTTT
TRBV29-1	TRBJ1-1	-	-	CSGAPGWAMNTEALF	TGCAGCGGAGCCCCAGGTTGGGCCATGAACACTGAAGCTCTCTTT
TRBV12-3/TRBV12-4	TRBJ2-1	many	TRBD1	CASSSGTGIRAYNEQFF	TGTGCCAGCAGCTCTGGGACAGGGATAAGAGCCTACAATGAGCAGTTCTTC
TRBV6-1	TRBJ2-2	many	-	CASSVRGTGELFF	TGTGCCAGCAGTGTCCGCGGGACCGGGGAGCTGTTTTTT
TRBV10-3	TRBJ2-7	-	TRBD2	CAISESSGGSSYEQHF	TGTGCCATCAGCGAGTCGTCCGGCGGGAGCTCCTACGAGCAGCATTTC